This record concerns one T cell receptor beta chain sequence. V was pared by 0 bases and J by 8 bases, with 11 bases between. This CDR3 has 14 residues. The germline gives CDR1 LGHDT, CDR2 YNNKEL (reference sequence). TCRdb's copy holds only in-frame clones and misses some; the assay was immunoSEQ multiplex PCR. The table includes about 190,000 clones, about 89% detected once. These data are taken from a study of T cell responses to AZD1222 COVID-19 vaccine. This chain joins TRBV3-1 (or the pseudogene TRBV3-2) and TRBJ1-5, with a tentative D call TRBD1 (5 bases). Source: peripheral blood, taken on day 0 of MenACWY control vaccination. This receptor was obtained from an adult in good health. CDR3 nucleotide sequence: TGTGCCAGCAGCCAAGAGGCAGGGACGAAGCCCCAGCATTTT. Protein: CASSQEAGTKPQHF.